This entry is about one TCR beta chain. Its antigen is unknown. Base qualities were left out, and no much larger clone turns up one base away. The CDR3 sequence holds 13 residues, the cysteine and phenylalanine included. The kept DNA is CDR3 alone, 39 bases in frame from the first base. CDR1 and CDR2 were assigned from the germline V gene as SGHTA and FQGNSA. The V and J ends are trimmed by 1 base and 2 bases, leaving 6 bases between them. The library was obtained by the immunoSEQ multiplex PCR assay. The source is immuneACCESS, and TCRdb retained only in-frame sequences with V and J called. Part of the clones is not carried over; for the studies checked, unresolved V genes explain less than half of this, and the remainder is unexplained. Across this sample there are over 150,000 clones, with 90% to 95% seen only once. More than 1.1% of the sample belongs to the ten largest clones. The data derive from a study of control samples from healthy donors and cancer patients (dated by TCRdb to the early 2020s).

This receptor was obtained from a man aged 18 to 29 in good health. Sequenced input: blood. In this chain, TRBV7-2 is recombined with TRBJ2-7, with the D gene not clear enough to name. The CDR3 in this case is CASSLGLAYEQYF. The sequence in DNA is TGTGCCAGCAGCTTAGGGCTGGCCTACGAGCAGTACTTC.